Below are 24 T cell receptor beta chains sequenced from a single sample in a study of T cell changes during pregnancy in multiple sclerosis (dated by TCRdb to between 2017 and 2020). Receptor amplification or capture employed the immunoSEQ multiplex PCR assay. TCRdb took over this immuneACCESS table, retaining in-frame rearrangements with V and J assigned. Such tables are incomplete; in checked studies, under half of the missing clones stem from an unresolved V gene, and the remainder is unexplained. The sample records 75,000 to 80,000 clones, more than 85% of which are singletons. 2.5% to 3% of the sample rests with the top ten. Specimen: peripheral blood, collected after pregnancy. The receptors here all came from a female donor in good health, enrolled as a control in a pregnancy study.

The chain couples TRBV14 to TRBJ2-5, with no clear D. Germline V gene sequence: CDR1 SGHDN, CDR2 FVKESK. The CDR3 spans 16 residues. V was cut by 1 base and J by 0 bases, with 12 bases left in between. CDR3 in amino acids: CASSQAILGNQETQYF. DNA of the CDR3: TGTGCCAGCAGCCAAGCGATCCTAGGTAACCAAGAGACCCAGTACTTC. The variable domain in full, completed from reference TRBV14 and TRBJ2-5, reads EAGVTQFPSHSVIEKGQTVTLRCDPISGHDNLYWYRRVMGKEIKFLLHFVKESKQDESGMPNNRFLAERTGGTYSTLKVQPAELEDSGVYFCASSQAILGNQETQYFGPGTRLLVL.

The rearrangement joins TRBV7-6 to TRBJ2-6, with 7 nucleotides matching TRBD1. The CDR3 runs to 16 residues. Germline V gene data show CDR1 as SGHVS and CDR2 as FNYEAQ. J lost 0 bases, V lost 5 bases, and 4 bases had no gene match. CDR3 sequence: CASSTGQHSGANVLTF. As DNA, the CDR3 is TGTGCCAGCAGCACGGGACAGCACTCTGGGGCCAACGTCCTGACTTTC.

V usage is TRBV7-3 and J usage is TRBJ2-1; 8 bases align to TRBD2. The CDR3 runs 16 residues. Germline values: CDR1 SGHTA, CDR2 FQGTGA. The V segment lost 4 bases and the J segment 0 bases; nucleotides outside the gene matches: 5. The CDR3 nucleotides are TGTGCCAGCAGCTCAGACCTAGCGGGCTCCTACAATGAGCAGTTCTTC. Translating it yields CASSSDLAGSYNEQFF.

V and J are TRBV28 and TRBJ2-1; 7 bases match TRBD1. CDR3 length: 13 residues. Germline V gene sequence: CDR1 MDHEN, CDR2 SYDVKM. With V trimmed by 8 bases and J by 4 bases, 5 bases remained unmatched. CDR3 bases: TGTGCCAGCCGGCAGGGGGTATACAATGAGCAGTTCTTC. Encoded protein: CASRQGVYNEQFF.

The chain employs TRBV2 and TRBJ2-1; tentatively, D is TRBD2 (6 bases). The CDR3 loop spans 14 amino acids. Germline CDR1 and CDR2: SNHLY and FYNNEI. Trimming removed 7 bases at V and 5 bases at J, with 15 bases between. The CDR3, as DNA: TGTGCCAGCACGGGACTGGTGGTAAACAATGAGCAGTTCTTC. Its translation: CASTGLVVNNEQFF.

The CDR3 is CASSPFGVLGTAPNTEAFF. The CDR3 DNA is TGTGCCAGCTCACCGTTTGGGGTATTGGGGACTGCACCGAACACTGAAGCTTTCTTT. This chain links TRBV18 with TRBJ1-1; D perhaps matches TRBD1 (5 bases). The CDR3 covers 19 residues. The germline CDR1 and CDR2 sequences are KGHSH and LQKENI. V was pared by 3 bases and J by 1 base, with 24 bases between.

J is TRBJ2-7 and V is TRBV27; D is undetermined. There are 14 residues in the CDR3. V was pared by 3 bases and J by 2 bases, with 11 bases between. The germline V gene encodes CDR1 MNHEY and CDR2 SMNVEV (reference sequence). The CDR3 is CASSFNPVTYEQYF. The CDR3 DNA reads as TGTGCCAGCAGTTTTAACCCGGTTACCTACGAGCAGTACTTC.

CDR3 residues: CASSAYSNEQFF. The CDR3 coding sequence is TGTGCCAGCAGCGCGTACAGTAATGAGCAGTTCTTC. V gene TRBV5-4 combines with J gene TRBJ2-1; D is undetermined. The CDR3 spans 12 residues. V lost 4 bases to trimming and J lost 7 bases, with 9 bases between them. Germline V gene lookup returns CDR1 SGHNT and CDR2 YYREEE (reference sequence).

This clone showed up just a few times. The CDR3 is CASSWDINQPQHF. The DNA for the CDR3 is TGTGCCAGCAGTTGGGACATCAATCAGCCCCAGCATTTT. The chain recombines TRBV6-1 with TRBJ1-5, with TRBD1 as a possible D gene (6 bases). Trimming took off 5 bases at V and 3 bases at J, with 8 bases between the two ends. The CDR3 runs 13 residues. CDR1 is MNHNS and CDR2 is SASEGT in the germline V gene.

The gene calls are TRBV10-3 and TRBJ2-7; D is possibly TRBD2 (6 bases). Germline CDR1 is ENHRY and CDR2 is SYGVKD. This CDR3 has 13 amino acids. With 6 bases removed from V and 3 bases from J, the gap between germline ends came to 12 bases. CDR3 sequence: CAIRVGLLYEQYF. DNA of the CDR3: TGTGCCATCAGGGTGGGACTTCTCTACGAGCAGTACTTC.

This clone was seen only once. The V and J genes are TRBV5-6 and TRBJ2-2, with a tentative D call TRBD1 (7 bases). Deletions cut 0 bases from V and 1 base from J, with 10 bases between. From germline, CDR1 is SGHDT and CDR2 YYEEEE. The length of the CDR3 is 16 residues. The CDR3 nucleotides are TGTGCCAGCAGCTTGGGCCAGGGGGGGAACACCGGGGAGCTGTTTTTT. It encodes CASSLGQGGNTGELFF.

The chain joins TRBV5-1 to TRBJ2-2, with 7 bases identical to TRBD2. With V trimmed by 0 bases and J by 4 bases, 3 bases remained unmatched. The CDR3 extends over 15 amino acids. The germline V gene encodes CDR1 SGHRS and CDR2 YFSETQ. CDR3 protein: CASSLVAGGTGELFF. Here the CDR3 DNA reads TGCGCCAGCAGCTTGGTAGCGGGTGGCACCGGGGAGCTGTTTTTT.

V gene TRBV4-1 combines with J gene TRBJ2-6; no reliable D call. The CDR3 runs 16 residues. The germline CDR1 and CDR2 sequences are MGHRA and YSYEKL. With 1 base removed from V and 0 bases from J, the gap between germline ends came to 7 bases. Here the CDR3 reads CASSQGQFSGANVLTF. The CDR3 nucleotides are TGCGCCAGCAGCCAAGGGCAGTTCTCTGGGGCCAACGTCCTGACTTTC.

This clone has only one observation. CDR3 coding DNA: TGTGCCAGCAGTCGACAGGGGCAGGGAGAAAAACTGTTTTTT. Translation gives CASSRQGQGEKLFF. This chain connects TRBV2 to TRBJ1-4; TRBD1 agrees at 8 bases. The V segment lost 5 bases and the J segment 8 bases; nucleotides outside the gene matches: 7. Looked up from germline, CDR1 is SNHLY and CDR2 is FYNNEI. CDR3 size: 14 residues.

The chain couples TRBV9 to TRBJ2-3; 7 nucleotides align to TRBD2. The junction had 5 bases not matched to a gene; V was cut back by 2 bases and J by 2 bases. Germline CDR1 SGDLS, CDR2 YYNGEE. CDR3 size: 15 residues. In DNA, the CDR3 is TGTGCCAGCAGCGTGGGCGGGAGCGACACAGATACGCAGTATTTT. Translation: CASSVGGSDTDTQYF.

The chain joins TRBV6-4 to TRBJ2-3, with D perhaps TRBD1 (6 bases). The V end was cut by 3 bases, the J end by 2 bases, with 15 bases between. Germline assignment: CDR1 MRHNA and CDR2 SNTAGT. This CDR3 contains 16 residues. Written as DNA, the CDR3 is TGTGCCAGCAGTGAAGGACAGAGAATTTACACAGATACGCAGTATTTT. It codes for CASSEGQRIYTDTQYF.

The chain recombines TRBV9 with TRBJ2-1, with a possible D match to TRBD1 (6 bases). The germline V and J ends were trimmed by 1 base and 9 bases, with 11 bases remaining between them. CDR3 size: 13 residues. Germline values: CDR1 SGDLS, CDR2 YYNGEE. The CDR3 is CASSVTRGGEQFF. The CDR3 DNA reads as TGTGCCAGCAGCGTAACCAGAGGGGGTGAGCAGTTCTTC. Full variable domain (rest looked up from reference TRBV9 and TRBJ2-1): DSGVTQTPKHLITATGQRVTLRCSPRSGDLSVYWYQQSLDQGLQFLIQYYNGEERAKGNILERFSAQQFPDLHSELNLSSLELGDSALYFCASSVTRGGEQFFGPGTRLTVL.

The CDR3 DNA reads TGTGCCAGCAAACTCTTACTAGCGGGATCGCTGGAGCAGTACTTC. It yields the protein CASKLLLAGSLEQYF. The V call is TRBV6-5, the J call TRBJ2-7; 10 bases are a match to TRBD2. Germline V gene lookup returns CDR1 MNHEY and CDR2 SVGAGI. This CDR3 has 15 residues. Trimming removed 7 bases from V and 7 bases from J; junction bases left unmatched: 13.

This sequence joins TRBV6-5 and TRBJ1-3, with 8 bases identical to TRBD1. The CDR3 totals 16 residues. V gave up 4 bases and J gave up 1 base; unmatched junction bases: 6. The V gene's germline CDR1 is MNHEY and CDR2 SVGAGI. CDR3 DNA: TGTGCCAGCAGTTTTCGACAGGGGATTTCTGGAAACACCATATATTTT. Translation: CASSFRQGISGNTIYF.

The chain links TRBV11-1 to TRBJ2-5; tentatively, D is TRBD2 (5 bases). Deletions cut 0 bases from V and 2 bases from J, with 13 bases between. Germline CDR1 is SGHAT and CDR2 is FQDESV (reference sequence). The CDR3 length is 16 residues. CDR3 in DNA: TGTGCCAGCAGCTTAGCGCAGTTAGGAGGACAAGAGACCCAGTACTTC. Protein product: CASSLAQLGGQETQYF.

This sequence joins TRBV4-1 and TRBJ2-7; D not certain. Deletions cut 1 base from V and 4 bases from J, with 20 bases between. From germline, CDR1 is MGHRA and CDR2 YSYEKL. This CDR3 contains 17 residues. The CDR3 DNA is TGCGCCAGCAGCCAAGTGTTCTTAGTCCCCAAAAATTACGAGCAGTACTTC. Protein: CASSQVFLVPKNYEQYF.

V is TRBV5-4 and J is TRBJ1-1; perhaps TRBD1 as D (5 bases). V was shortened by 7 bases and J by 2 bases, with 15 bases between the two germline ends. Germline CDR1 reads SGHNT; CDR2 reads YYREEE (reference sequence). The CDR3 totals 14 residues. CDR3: CASSLGHFNTEAFF. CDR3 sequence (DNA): TGTGCCAGCTCCCTCGGACATTTTAACACTGAAGCTTTCTTT.

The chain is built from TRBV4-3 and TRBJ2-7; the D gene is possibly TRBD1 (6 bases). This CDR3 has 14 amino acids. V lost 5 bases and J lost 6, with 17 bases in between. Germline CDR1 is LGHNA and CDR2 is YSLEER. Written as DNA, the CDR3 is TGCGCCAGCAGCTGGGACCTGGGGGCACCCGAGCAGTACTTC. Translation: CASSWDLGAPEQYF.

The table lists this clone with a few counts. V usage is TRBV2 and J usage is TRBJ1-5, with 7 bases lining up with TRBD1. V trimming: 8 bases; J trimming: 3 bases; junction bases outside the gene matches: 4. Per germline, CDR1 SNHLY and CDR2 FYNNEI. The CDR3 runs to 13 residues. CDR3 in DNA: TGTGCCAGCGGCGGACAGGACAATCAGCCCCAGCATTTT. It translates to CASGGQDNQPQHF.